This T cell receptor (beta chain) was recorded in a study of identical twins. Turning to this clonotype: As yet, its antigen is unknown.

TCRdb reanalysed the 5' RACE reads using MiXCR and keeps one entry per CDR3 protein. The sample lists 460,000 or so distinct CDR3 sequences; about 14% were seen once. The V gene's germline CDR1 is SGHAT and CDR2 FQNNGV. The CDR3 covers 15 residues. Trimming left V 5 bases short and J 4 bases short, with 17 bases between. Study findings and constraints: Modeled out-of-frame TCR alpha sharing in monozygotic twins fell below observed levels. Within cord blood, abundant beta clonotypes carried fewer insertions, but memory repertoires showed no such trend. Compared with unrelated sharing, twin-shared out-of-frame alpha sequences had more low-probability sequences. The conclusions drew on cross-sectional statistical analysis instead of tracking the same donors.

The same data also went into a second study, on yellow fever vaccine responses in identical twins.

V is TRBV11-2 and J is TRBJ1-1; a weak D match, TRBD1 (6 bases). Sequenced: CD4+ T cells sorted from blood. The receptor was derived from a woman between 18 and 29 years old in good health. The DNA of the CDR3 is TGTGCCAGCAGCCTTGCACACAGGGATGTCACTGAAGCTTTCTTT. Its protein is CASSLAHRDVTEAFF.